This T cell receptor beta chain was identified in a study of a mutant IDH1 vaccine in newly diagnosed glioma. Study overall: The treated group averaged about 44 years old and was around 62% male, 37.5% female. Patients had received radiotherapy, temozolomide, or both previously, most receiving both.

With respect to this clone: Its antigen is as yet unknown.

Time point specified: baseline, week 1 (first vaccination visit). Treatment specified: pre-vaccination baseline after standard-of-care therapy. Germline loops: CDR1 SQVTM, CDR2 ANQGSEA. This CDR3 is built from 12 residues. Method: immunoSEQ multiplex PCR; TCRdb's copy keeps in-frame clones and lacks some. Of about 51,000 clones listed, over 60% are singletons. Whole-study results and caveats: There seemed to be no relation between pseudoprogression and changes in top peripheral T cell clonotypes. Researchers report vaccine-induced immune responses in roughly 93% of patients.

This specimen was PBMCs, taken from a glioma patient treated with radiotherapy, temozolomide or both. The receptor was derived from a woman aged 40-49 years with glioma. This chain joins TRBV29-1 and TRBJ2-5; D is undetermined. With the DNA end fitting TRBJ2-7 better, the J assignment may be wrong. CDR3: CSVALGSYEQYF. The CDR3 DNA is TGCAGCGTTGCGTTGGGATCCTACGAGCAGTACTTC.